This T cell receptor beta chain appears in the sequencing data of a study of early T cells in non-severe SARS-CoV-2 infection. In germline, CDR1 is SEHNR, CDR2 FQNEAQ (reference sequence). V was cut by 3 bases and J by 5 bases, with 13 bases left in between. The CDR3 length is 14 residues. TCRdb re-called the 5' RACE reads through MiXCR, storing one row per CDR3 protein. The sample holds tens of thousands of distinct CDR3 sequences; about 13% are singletons and the top ten take about 8.5%. This clonotype appeared many times. The chain couples TRBV7-9 to TRBJ2-5; D is unclear. The material sequenced was whole blood. This sequence was found in an adult who was a healthcare worker with PCR-confirmed SARS-CoV-2 infection or an uninfected control (not recorded which). As DNA, the CDR3 is TGTGCCAGCAGCTTGCGGTCTGAGATGGAGACCCAGTACTTC. It is translated as CASSLRSEMETQYF.